Presented here are 11 T cell receptor beta chains from one specimen sequenced in a study of OX40 agonist ivuxolimab in advanced cancers. Data came from immunoSEQ multiplex PCR; TCRdb stores just in-frame clones and leaves some out. The table shows roughly 53,000 clones, with around 81% occurring only once. The sample was CD4+ or CD8+ T cells sorted from blood, taken in a trial of the OX40 agonist ivuxolimab. The origin of the receptors is an adult with an advanced solid tumor such as melanoma, head and neck, liver or kidney cancer.

The V gene is TRBV5-1, the J gene TRBJ1-1, with 9 bases that match TRBD1. The CDR3 spans 16 residues. Germline V lookup: CDR1 SGHRS, CDR2 YFSETQ. The V segment lost 1 base and the J segment 3 bases; nucleotides outside the gene matches: 7. CDR3 bases: TGCGCCAGCAGCTTGCACACAGGGGGCTCGGACACTGAAGCTTTCTTT. Translation: CASSLHTGGSDTEAFF. The whole variable domain, remainder taken from reference TRBV5-1 and TRBJ1-1, is KAGVTQTPRYLIKTRGQQVTLSCSPISGHRSVSWYQQTPGQGLQFLFEYFSETQRNKGNFPGRFSGRQFSNSRSEMNVSTLELGDSALYLCASSLHTGGSDTEAFFGQGTRLTVV.

This rearrangement joins TRBV6-5 to TRBJ1-1; D uncertain. V was cut by 4 bases and J by 0 bases, with 9 bases left in between. The CDR3 consists of 14 residues. Looked up from germline, CDR1 is MNHEY and CDR2 is SVGAGI. CDR3 loop: CASSLAPLNTEAFF. The CDR3 DNA sequence: TGTGCCAGCAGTTTGGCCCCTTTGAACACTGAAGCTTTCTTT.

The chain combines TRBV2 with TRBJ1-2; no reliable D call. CDR3 length equals 10 residues. Germline V gives CDR1 SNHLY, CDR2 FYNNEI. V lost 6 bases and J 4 bases, leaving 3 bases between the germline ends. The chain's CDR3 is CASSSYGYTF. The DNA for the CDR3 is TGTGCCAGCAGCAGCTATGGCTACACCTTC.

The chain employs TRBV30 and TRBJ2-6, with D unclear. Germline V gene data show CDR1 as GTSNPN and CDR2 as SVGIG (reference sequence). CDR3 size: 15 residues. The V and J ends lost 2 bases and 0 bases respectively, with 8 bases between them. The CDR3 spells CAWSRRFSGANVLTF. The CDR3 bases are TGTGCCTGGAGTCGGCGATTCTCTGGGGCCAACGTCCTGACTTTC.

The CDR3 spells CASSYTTGIGGYTF. CDR3 nucleotides: TGTGCCAGCAGCTATACAACAGGGATAGGCGGCTACACCTTC. The chain combines TRBV5-6 with TRBJ1-2; a possible D gene is TRBD1 (6 bases). CDR1 SGHDT and CDR2 YYEEEE come from the germline V gene. The V gene lost 3 bases and the J gene lost 8 bases, with 17 bases spanning the gap. This CDR3 is 14 amino acids long. Using reference TRBV5-6 and TRBJ1-2 for the parts outside the CDR3, the full variable domain is DAGVTQSPTHLIKTRGQQVTLRCSPKSGHDTVSWYQQALGQGPQFIFQYYEEEERQRGNFPDRFSGHQFPNYSSELNVNALLLGDSALYLCASSYTTGIGGYTFGSGTRLTVV.

This chain links TRBV6-5 with TRBJ2-3; possibly TRBD2 for D (5 bases). Germline V gives CDR1 MNHEY, CDR2 SVGAGI. CDR3 size: 14 residues. V dropped 2 bases and J dropped 2 bases, with 8 bases sitting between them. The DNA for the CDR3 is TGTGCCAGCAGTTACGGCGGACTCACAGATACGCAGTATTTT. This encodes CASSYGGLTDTQYF.

CDR3 loop: CASSYLISEAFF. The CDR3 DNA reads TGTGCCAGCAGTTACCTAATATCTGAAGCTTTCTTT. This sequence joins TRBV6-6 and TRBJ1-1; no clear D gene. The CDR3 is made up of 12 amino acids. The V gene's germline CDR1 is MNHNY and CDR2 SVGAGI (reference sequence). The V end was cut by 2 bases, the J end by 6 bases, with 7 bases between.

The gene calls are TRBV19 and TRBJ1-2; D may be TRBD1 (6 bases). The CDR3 is made up of 17 amino acids. Trimming pared 0 bases from V and 5 bases from J, leaving 19 bases between. Germline V CDR1 and CDR2: LNHDA, SQIVND (reference sequence). The CDR3 DNA follows: TGTGCCAGTAGTATAGATTTGGGCGCAGGGGCGAAATATGGCTACACCTTC. Protein product: CASSIDLGAGAKYGYTF.

V is TRBV7-2 and J is TRBJ2-1, with D tentatively TRBD1 (6 bases). The V end was cut by 4 bases, the J end by 6 bases, with 19 bases between. The CDR3 has 16 amino acids. Germline-derived CDR1 and CDR2 are SGHTA and FQGNSA. In nucleotides, the CDR3 is TGTGCCAGCAGCTACCGCGCGTGGGGGCGTGGCAATGAGCAGTTCTTC. Protein sequence: CASSYRAWGRGNEQFF.

The rearrangement joins TRBV5-1 to TRBJ2-3, with D tentatively TRBD2 (5 bases). CDR3 length: 14 residues. The germline gives CDR1 SGHRS, CDR2 YFSETQ. V was clipped by 2 bases and J by 2 bases, with 9 bases between them. The DNA for the CDR3 is TGCGCCAGCAGCTTCGGAGGAGACACAGATACGCAGTATTTT. Residues: CASSFGGDTDTQYF.

CDR3 bases: TGTGCCAGCAGCTTGGAGGGGGCGGGTGAAAAACTGTTTTTT. Protein: CASSLEGAGEKLFF. The gene calls are TRBV5-4 and TRBJ1-4; 7 nucleotides agree with TRBD1. Looked up from germline, CDR1 is SGHNT and CDR2 is YYREEE (reference sequence). This CDR3 spans 14 amino acids. V shed 0 bases and J 7 bases; nucleotides not matched to a gene: 3.